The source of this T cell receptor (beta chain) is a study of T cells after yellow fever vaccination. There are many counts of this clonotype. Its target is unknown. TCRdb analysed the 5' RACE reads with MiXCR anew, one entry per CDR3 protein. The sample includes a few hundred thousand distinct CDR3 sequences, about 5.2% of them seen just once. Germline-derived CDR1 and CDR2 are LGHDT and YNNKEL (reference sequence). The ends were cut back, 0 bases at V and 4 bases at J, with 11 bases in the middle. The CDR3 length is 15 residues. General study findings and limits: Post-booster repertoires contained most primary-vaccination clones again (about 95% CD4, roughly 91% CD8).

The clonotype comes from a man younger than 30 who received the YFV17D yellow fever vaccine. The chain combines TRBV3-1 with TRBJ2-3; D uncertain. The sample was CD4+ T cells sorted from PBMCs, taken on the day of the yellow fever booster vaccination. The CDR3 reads CASSQDLARADTQYF. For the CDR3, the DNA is TGTGCCAGCAGCCAAGATCTGGCTAGGGCAGATACGCAGTATTTT.